The clone carrying this TCR beta chain was counted a few times. Its target is unknown. TCRdb's table, derived via immunoSEQ multiplex PCR, lists solely in-frame clones and lacks some. The repertoire holds tens of thousands of clones, with roughly 94% as singletons. From germline, CDR1 is SGDLS and CDR2 YYNGEE. Trimming removed 0 bases at V and 2 bases at J, with 5 bases between. The CDR3 totals 13 residues. This record comes from a study of resident and recirculating memory T cells in vitiligo. Study at large: Each patient gave two lesional and two nonlesional epidermal shave biopsies, plus PBMCs.

Notes on the study in general: No single dominant TCR clone appeared; lesion clonality varied. Sequences differed between biopsy sites and patients, suggesting private specificity.

No vitiligo treatment was given during the prior three months. V and J are TRBV9 and TRBJ1-1; D unclear. The sequencing sample was made of blood. This TCR came from a male donor with vitiligo. The CDR3 loop is CASSVGPNTEAFF. In DNA, the CDR3 is TGTGCCAGCAGCGTAGGTCCTAACACTGAAGCTTTCTTT.